This T cell receptor beta chain came from a study of cytomegalovirus exposure and HLA in healthy donors. Study-wide findings and caveats: A further, later analysis showed that HLA-associated TCR beta chains (compared with equally common others) were more clonally expanded. Later genetic work tied a missense DCLRE1C variant to beta-chain V and J trimming. More than 150 TCR beta chains were listed as cytomegalovirus-associated.

The PCR employed 60 Vbeta primers together with 13 Jbeta primers. Sequencing was performed with immunoSEQ multiplex PCR; in TCRdb, only in-frame clones are kept and a portion is missing. The table includes approximately 160,000 clones, 78% detected once. CDR1 and CDR2 (germline): SGDLS, YYNGEE. CDR3 size: 15 residues. V lost 0 bases and J 2 bases, leaving 9 bases between the germline ends. About this clone itself: The antigen remains unidentified.

The sequenced material came from PBMCs. This clonotype originated in a woman aged 45-60 years in good health and CMV-seropositive. The rearrangement uses TRBV9 and TRBJ2-1, with D possibly matching TRBD1 (5 bases). Here the CDR3 DNA reads TGTGCCAGCAGCGTAGGCCAGGGCCCCTACAATGAGCAGTTCTTC. This encodes CASSVGQGPYNEQFF.